The clone carrying this TCR beta chain was seen at least ten times. Its antigen is not known. This sample is part of a study of CD8 T cells in ankylosing spondylitis. Study-level points and caveats: Roughly eight highly homologous variants made up a TCR beta motif that seemed to typify ankylosing spondylitis blood.

Preparation of TCR beta libraries was done by quantitative 5'-RACE with molecular barcodes. Each CDR3 protein is one row after TCRdb ran MiXCR on the 5' RACE reads. In the table there are about 90,000 distinct CDR3 sequences, more than 8.5% of which are singletons. The CDR3 contains 13 residues. Trimming left V 0 bases short and J 6 bases short, with 11 bases between. The germline gives CDR1 DFQATT, CDR2 SNEGSKA (reference sequence). The specimen was blood, either unsorted or a sorted T cell fraction (not recorded which). The TCR comes from a male donor with ankylosing spondylitis. The chain joins TRBV20-1 to TRBJ1-2; D gene uncertain. CDR3 sequence reads: CSAREVGSNGYTF. Here the CDR3 DNA reads TGCAGTGCTAGAGAAGTGGGATCCAATGGCTACACCTTC.